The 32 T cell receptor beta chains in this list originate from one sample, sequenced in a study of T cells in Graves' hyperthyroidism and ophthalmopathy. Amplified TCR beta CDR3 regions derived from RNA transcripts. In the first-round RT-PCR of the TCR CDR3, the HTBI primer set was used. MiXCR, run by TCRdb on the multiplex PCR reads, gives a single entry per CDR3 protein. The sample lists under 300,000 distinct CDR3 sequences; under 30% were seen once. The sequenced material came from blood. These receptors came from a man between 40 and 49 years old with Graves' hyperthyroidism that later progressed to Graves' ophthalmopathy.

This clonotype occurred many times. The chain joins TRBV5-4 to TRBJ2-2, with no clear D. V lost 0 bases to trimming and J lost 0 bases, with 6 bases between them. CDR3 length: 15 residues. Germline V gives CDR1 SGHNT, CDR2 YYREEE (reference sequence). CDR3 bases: TGTGCCAGCAGCTTGGGGGCTTCGAACACCGGGGAGCTGTTTTTT. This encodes CASSLGASNTGELFF.

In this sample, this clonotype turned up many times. CDR3 sequence: CASSTGDRTYEQYF. The CDR3 DNA reads as TGTGCCAGCAGTACCGGGGACCGGACCTACGAGCAGTACTTC. The chain has TRBV27 and TRBJ2-7, with D tentatively TRBD1 or TRBD2 (5 bases each). The CDR3 has 14 amino acids. The ends were cut back, 5 bases at V and 2 bases at J, with 13 bases in the middle. Per germline, CDR1 MNHEY and CDR2 SMNVEV (reference sequence).

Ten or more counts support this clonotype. Here the CDR3 DNA reads TGTGCCAGTAGTATAGGGTCTAGCGGGAGGTTGCGGGAGCTGTTTTTT. Protein product: CASSIGSSGRLRELFF. The chain is built from TRBV19 and TRBJ2-2, with 11 bases lining up with TRBD2. The CDR3 sequence is 16 residues long. The germline gives CDR1 LNHDA, CDR2 SQIVND (reference sequence). The J segment lost 9 bases and the V segment lost 1 base, leaving 7 bases of the junction unmatched. Full variable domain (rest looked up from reference TRBV19 and TRBJ2-2): DGGITQSPKYLFRKEGQNVTLSCEQNLNHDAMYWYRQDPGQGLRLIYYSQIVNDFQKGDIAEGYSVSREKKESFPLTVTSAQKNPTAFYLCASSIGSSGRLRELFFGEGSRLTVL.

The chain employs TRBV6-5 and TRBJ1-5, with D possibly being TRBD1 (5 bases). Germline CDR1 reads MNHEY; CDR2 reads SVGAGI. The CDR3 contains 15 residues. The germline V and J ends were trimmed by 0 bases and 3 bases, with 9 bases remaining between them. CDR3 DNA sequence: TGTGCCAGCAGTTACTCGGGGGGGGACAATCAGCCCCAGCATTTT. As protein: CASSYSGGDNQPQHF.

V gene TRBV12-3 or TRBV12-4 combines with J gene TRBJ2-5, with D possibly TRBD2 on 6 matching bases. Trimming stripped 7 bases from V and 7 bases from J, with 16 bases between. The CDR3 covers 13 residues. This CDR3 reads CASTLGEARTQYF. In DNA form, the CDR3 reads TGTGCCAGCACCCTAGGGGAGGCGCGGACCCAGTACTTC.

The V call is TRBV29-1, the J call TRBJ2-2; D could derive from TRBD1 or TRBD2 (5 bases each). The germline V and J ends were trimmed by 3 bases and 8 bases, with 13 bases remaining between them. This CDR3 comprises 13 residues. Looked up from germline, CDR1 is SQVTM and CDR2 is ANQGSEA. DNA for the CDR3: TGCAGCGTTGACACCCAGGGCGGGGGGGAGCTGTTTTTT. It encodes CSVDTQGGGELFF.

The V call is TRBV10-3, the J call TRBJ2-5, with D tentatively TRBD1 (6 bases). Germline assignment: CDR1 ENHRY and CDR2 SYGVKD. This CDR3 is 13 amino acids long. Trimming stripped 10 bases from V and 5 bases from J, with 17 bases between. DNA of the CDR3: TGTGCCACTGGGGAAGGGGGTGGGGAGACCCAGTACTTC. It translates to CATGEGGGETQYF.

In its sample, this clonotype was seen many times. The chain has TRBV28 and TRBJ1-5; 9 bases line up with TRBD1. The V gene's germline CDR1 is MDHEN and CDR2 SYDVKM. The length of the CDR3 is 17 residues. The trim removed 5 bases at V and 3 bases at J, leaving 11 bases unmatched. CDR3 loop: CASSNYWDRDSNQPQHF. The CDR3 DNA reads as TGTGCCAGCAGTAATTACTGGGACAGGGATTCCAATCAGCCCCAGCATTTT.

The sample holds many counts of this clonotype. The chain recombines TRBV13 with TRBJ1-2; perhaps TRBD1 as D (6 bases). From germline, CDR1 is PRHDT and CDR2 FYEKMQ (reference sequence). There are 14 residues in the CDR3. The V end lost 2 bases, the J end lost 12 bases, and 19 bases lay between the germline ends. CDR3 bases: TGTGCCAGCAGCTTACTTACCGGGACATCTTCGCACACCTTC. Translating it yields CASSLLTGTSSHTF.

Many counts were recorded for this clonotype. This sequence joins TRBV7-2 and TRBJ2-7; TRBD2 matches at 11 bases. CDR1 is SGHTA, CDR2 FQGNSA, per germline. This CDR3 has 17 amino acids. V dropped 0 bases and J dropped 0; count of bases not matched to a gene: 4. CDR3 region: CASSLASGTSGSYEQYF. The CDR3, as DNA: TGTGCCAGCAGCTTAGCCTCCGGGACTAGCGGCTCCTACGAGCAGTACTTC.

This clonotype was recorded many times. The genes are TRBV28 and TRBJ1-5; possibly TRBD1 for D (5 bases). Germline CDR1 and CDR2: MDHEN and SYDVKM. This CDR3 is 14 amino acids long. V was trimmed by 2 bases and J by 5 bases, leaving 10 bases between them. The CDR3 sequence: CASSLKAGHQPQHF. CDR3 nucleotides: TGTGCCAGCAGTTTAAAGGCAGGGCATCAGCCCCAGCATTTT.

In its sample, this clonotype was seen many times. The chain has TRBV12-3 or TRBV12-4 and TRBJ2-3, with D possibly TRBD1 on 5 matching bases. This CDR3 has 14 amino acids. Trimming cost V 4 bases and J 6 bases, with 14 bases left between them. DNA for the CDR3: TGTGCCAGCAGTTGGACACGAAGTGCGGATACGCAGTATTTT. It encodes CASSWTRSADTQYF.

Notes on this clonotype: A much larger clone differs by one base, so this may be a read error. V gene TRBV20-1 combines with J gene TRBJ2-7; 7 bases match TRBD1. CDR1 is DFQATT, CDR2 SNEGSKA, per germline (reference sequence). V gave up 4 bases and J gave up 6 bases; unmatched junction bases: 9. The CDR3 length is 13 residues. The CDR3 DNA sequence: TGCAGTGCTACCCGGGACAGCTTCTGCGAGCAGTACTTC. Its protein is CSATRDSFCEQYF.

CDR3 sequence (DNA): TGTGCCAGCATCCACCTGAGGGGCTGGGGGGACAGCGAGCAGTACTTC. The encoded protein is CASIHLRGWGDSEQYF. The chain combines TRBV11-1 with TRBJ2-7; TRBD1 is a possible D gene (7 bases). Trimming left V 7 bases short and J 6 bases short, with 25 bases between. The CDR3 sequence is 16 residues long. The V gene's germline CDR1 is SGHAT and CDR2 FQDESV (reference sequence).

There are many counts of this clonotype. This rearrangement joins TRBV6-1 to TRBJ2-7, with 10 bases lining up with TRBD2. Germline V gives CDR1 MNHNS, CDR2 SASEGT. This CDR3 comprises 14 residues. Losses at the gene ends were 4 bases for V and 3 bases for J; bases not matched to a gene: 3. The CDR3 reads CASSGTSGGYEQYF. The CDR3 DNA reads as TGTGCCAGCAGTGGGACTAGCGGAGGCTACGAGCAGTACTTC.

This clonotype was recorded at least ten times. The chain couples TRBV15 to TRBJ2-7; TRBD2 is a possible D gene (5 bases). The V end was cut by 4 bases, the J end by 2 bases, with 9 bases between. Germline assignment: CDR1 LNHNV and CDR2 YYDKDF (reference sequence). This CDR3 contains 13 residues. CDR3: CATSNGETYEQYF. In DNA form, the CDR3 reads TGTGCCACCAGCAACGGGGAAACCTACGAGCAGTACTTC. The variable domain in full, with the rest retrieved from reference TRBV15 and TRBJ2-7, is DAMVIQNPRYQVTQFGKPVTLSCSQTLNHNVMYWYQQKSSQAPKLLFHYYDKDFNNEADTPDNFQSRRPNTSFCFLDIRSPGLGDTAMYLCATSNGETYEQYFGPGTRLTVT.

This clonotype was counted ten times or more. CDR3 region: CASSLLGQVYEQYF. CDR3 nucleotide sequence: TGCGCCAGCAGCTTGCTGGGACAGGTTTACGAGCAGTACTTC. The chain carries TRBV5-1 and TRBJ2-7; the match to TRBD1 covers 8 bases. The CDR3 extends over 14 amino acids. Germline values: CDR1 SGHRS, CDR2 YFSETQ. The J segment lost 4 bases and the V segment lost 1 base, leaving 4 bases of the junction unmatched.

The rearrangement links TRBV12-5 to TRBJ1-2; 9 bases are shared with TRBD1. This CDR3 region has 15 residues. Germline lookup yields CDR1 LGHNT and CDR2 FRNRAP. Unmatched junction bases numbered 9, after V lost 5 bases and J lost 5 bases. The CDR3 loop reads CASGNPGQGWYGYTF. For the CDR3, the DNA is TGTGCTAGTGGTAACCCGGGACAGGGATGGTATGGCTACACCTTC.

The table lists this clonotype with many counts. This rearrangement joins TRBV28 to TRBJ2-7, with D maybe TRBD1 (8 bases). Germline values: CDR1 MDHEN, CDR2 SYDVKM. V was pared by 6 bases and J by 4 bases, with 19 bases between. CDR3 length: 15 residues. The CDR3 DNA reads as TGTGCCAGCAGACAGGGGGGGCAGGGGGCTTACGAGCAGTACTTC. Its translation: CASRQGGQGAYEQYF.

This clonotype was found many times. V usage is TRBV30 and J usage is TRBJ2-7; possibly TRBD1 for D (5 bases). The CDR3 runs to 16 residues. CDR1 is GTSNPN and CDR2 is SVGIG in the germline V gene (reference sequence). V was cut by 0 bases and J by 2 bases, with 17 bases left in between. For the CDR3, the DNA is TGTGCCTGGAGTGTATTCCGTCAGGGCAGAGCCTACGAGCAGTACTTC. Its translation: CAWSVFRQGRAYEQYF.

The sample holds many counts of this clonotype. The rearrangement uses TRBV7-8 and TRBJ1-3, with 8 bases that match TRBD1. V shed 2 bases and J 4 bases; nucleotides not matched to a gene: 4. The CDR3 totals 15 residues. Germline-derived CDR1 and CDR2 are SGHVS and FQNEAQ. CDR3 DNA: TGTGCCAGCAGCTTAACGGACAGGGCCGGAAACACCATATATTTT. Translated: CASSLTDRAGNTIYF.

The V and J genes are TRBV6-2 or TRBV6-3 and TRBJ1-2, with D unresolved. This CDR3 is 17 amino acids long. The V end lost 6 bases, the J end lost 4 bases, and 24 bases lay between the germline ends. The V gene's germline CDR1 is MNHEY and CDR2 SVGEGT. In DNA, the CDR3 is TGTGCCAGCAGCCCTCTAAAGGGTACCTGGGATGCCTATGGCTACACCTTC. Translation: CASSPLKGTWDAYGYTF.

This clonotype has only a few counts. The CDR3 here is CASSQDAVTPSQETQYF. DNA for the CDR3: TGCGCCAGCAGCCAAGATGCGGTGACACCCTCCCAAGAGACCCAGTACTTC. This chain connects TRBV4-1 to TRBJ2-5; D not resolved. CDR3 length: 17 residues. From germline, CDR1 is MGHRA and CDR2 YSYEKL. The V and J ends lost 0 bases and 1 base respectively, with 15 bases between them.

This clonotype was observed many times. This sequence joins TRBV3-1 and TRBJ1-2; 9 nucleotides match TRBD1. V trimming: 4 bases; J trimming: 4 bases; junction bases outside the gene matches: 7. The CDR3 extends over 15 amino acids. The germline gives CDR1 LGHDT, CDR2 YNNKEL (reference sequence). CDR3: CASSPGTGNAYGYTF. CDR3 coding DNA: TGTGCCAGCAGCCCCGGGACAGGGAACGCCTATGGCTACACCTTC.

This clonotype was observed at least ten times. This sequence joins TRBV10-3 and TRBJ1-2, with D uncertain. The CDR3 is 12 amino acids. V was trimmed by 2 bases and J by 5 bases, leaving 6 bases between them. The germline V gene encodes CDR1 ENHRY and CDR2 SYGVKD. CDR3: CAISEGEYGYTF. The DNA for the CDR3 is TGTGCCATCAGTGAGGGGGAATATGGCTACACCTTC.

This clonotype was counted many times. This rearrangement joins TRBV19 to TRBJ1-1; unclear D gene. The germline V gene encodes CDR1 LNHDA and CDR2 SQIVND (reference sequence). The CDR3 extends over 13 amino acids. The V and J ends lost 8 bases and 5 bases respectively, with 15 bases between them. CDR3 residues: CASALNFVTEAFF. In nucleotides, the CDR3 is TGTGCCAGTGCTCTCAATTTTGTGACTGAAGCTTTCTTT.

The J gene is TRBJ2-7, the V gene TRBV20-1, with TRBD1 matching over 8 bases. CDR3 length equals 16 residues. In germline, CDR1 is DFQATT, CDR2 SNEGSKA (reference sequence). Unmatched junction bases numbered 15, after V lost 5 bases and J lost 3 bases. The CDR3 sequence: CSAYPPPGQVFYEQYF. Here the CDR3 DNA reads TGCAGTGCTTATCCTCCTCCGGGACAGGTTTTCTACGAGCAGTACTTC.

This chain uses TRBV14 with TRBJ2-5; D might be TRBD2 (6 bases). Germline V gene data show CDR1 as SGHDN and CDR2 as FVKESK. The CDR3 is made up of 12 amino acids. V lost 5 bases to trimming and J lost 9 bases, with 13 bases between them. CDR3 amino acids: CASSELGEAQYF. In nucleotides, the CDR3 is TGTGCCAGCAGCGAACTAGGGGAGGCCCAGTACTTC.

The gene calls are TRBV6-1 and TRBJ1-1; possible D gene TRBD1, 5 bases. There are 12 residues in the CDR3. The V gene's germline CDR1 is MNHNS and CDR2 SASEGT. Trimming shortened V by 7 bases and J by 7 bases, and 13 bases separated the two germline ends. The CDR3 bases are TGTGCCAGCAACCGAGGACAAAGTGAAGCTTTCTTT. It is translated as CASNRGQSEAFF.

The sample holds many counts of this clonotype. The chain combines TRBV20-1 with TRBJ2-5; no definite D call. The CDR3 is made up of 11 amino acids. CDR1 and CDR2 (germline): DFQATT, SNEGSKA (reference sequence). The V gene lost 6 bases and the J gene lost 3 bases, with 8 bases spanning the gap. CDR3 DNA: TGCAGTGCATGGAGTAAAGAGACCCAGTACTTC. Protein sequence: CSAWSKETQYF.

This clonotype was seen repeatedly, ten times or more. CDR3 amino acids: CAISARQGEQYF. CDR3 sequence (DNA): TGTGCCATCAGTGCCCGACAGGGCGAGCAGTACTTC. V and J are TRBV10-3 and TRBJ2-7; 7 bases align to TRBD1. Germline assignment: CDR1 ENHRY and CDR2 SYGVKD. The CDR3 runs 12 residues. Trimming took 4 bases from V and 6 from J; bases not matched to a gene: 3.

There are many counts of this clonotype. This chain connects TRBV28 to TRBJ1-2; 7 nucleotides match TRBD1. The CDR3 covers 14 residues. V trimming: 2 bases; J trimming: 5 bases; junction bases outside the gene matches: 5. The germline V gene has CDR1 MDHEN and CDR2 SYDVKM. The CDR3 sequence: CASSLNRDSYGYTF. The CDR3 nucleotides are TGTGCCAGCAGTTTAAACCGGGACAGTTATGGCTACACCTTC.